The clone carrying this T cell receptor (beta chain) turned up a few times. With 5 bases clipped from V and 7 bases from J, the junction kept 17 bases outside the gene matches. This CDR3 comprises 17 residues. CDR1 and CDR2 (germline): SEHNR, FQNEAQ (reference sequence). TCRdb reprocessed the 5' RACE reads via MiXCR and lists one record per CDR3 protein. Counted here are 1.5 million to 2 million distinct CDR3 sequences, under 35% occurring once; the ten biggest clones make up roughly 0.3%. The source of the sample is a study of identical twins. This clonotype originated in a newborn girl in good health. The V and J genes are TRBV7-9 and TRBJ2-1; 7 bases align to TRBD2. Sequencing was carried out using cord blood. The CDR3 region is CASSPARGLRGSNEQFF. CDR3 DNA: TGTGCCAGCAGCCCTGCTCGGGGACTAAGGGGATCTAATGAGCAGTTCTTC.